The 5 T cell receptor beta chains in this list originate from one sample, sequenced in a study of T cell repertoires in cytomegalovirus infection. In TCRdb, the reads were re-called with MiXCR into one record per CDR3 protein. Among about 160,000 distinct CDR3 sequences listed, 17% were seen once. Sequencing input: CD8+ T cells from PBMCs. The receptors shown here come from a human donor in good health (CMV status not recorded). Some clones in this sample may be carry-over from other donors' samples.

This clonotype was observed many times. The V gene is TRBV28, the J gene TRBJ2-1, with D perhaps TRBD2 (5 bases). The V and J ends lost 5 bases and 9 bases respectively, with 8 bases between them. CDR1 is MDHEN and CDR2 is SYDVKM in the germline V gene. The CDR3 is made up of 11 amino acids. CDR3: CASSPSTEQFF. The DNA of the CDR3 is TGTGCCAGCAGTCCTAGCACTGAGCAGTTCTTC.

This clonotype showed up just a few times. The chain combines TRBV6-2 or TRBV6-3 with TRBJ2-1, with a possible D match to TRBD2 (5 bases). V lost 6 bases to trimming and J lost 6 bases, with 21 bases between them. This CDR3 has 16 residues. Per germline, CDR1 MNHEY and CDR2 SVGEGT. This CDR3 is CASSLTPLYLANEQFF. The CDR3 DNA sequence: TGTGCCAGCAGCCTGACCCCTTTATATCTAGCCAATGAGCAGTTCTTC.

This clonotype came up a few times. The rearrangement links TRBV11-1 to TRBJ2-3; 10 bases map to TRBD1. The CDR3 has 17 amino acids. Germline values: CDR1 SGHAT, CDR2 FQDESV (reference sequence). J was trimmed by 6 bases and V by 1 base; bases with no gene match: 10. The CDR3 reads CASSLETDRGRRDTQYF. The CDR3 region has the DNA TGTGCCAGCAGCTTAGAAACCGACAGGGGGCGGAGGGATACGCAGTATTTT.

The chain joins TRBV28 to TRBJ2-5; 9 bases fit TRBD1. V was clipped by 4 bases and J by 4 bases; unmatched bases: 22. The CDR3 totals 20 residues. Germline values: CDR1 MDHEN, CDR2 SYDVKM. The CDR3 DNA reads TGTGCCAGCAGTTCTTTTTCGCGCAACACAGGGGGCGCTGGGTCAGAGACCCAGTACTTC. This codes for CASSSFSRNTGGAGSETQYF.

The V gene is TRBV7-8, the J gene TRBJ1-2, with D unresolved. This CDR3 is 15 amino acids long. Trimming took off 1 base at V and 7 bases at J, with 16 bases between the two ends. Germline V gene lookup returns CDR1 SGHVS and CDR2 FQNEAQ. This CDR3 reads CASSLERTEGLGYTF. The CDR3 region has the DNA TGTGCCAGCAGCTTAGAGCGCACGGAGGGCCTTGGCTACACCTTC. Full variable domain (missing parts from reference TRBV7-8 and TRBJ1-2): GAGVSQSPRYKVAKRGQDVALRCDPISGHVSLFWYQQALGQGPEFLTYFQNEAQLDKSGLPSDRFFAERPEGSVSTLKIQRTQQEDSAVYLCASSLERTEGLGYTFGSGTRLTVV.